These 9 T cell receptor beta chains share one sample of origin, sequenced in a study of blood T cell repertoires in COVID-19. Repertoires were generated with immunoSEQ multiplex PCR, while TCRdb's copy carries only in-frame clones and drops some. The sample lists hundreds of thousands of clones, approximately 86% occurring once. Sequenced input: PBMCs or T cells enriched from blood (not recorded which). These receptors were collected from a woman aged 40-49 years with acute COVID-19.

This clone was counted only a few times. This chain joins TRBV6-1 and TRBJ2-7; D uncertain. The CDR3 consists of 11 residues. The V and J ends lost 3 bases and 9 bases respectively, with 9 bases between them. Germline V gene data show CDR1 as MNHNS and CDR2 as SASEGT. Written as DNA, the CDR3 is TGTGCCAGCAGTGATCTCCTCGGGCAGTACTTC. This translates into CASSDLLGQYF.

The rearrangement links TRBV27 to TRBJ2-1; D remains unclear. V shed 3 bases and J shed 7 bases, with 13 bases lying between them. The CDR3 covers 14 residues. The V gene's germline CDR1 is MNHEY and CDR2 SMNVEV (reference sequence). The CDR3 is CASSLSPSGNEQFF. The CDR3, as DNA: TGTGCCAGCAGTTTGAGTCCATCGGGTAATGAGCAGTTCTTC.

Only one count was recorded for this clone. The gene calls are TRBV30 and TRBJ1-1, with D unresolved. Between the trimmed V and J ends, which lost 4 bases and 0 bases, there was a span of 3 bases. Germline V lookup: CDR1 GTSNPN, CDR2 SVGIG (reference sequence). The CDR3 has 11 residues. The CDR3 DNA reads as TGTGCCTGGACTTTGAACACTGAAGCTTTCTTT. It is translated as CAWTLNTEAFF.

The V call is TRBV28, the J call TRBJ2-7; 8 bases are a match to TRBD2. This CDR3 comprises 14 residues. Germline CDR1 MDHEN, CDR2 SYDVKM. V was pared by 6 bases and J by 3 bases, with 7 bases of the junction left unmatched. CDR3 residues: CASSPIAGYYEQYF. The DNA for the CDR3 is TGTGCCAGCAGCCCCATAGCGGGATACTACGAGCAGTACTTC.

CDR3 nucleotides: TGTGCCAGCAGTTTTGCGGTATATCAGCCCCAGCATTTT. Residues: CASSFAVYQPQHF. V usage is TRBV28 and J usage is TRBJ1-5, with unresolved D. This CDR3 is 13 amino acids long. The germline CDR1 and CDR2 sequences are MDHEN and SYDVKM. The V end was cut by 3 bases, the J end by 5 bases, with 8 bases between.

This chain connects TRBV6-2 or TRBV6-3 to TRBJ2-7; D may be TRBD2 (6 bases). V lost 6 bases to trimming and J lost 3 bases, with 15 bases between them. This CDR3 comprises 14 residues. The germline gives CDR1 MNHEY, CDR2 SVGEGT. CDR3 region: CASSTEGLGYEQYF. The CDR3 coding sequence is TGTGCCAGCAGCACGGAGGGCCTTGGCTACGAGCAGTACTTC.

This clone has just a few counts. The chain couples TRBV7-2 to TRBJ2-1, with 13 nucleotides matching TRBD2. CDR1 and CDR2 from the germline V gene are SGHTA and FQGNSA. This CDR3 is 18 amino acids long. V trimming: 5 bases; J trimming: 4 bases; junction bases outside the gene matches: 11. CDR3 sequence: CASSRSPGLAGRYNEQFF. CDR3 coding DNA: TGTGCCAGCAGCCGTTCACCGGGACTAGCGGGACGGTACAATGAGCAGTTCTTC.

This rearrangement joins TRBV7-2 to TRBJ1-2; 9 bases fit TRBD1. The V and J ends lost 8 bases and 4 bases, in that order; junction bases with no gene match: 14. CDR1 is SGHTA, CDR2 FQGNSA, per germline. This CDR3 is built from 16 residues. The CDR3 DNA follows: TGTGCCAGCCTGCCCGCCTCTGGGACAGGGATCTATGGCTACACCTTC. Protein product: CASLPASGTGIYGYTF.

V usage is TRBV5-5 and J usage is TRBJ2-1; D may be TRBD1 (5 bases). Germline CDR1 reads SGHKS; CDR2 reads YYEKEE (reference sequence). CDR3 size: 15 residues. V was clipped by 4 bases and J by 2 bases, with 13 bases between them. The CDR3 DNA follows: TGTGCCAGCAGCCAAGGGGAAGGGACCTACAATGAGCAGTTCTTC. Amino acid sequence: CASSQGEGTYNEQFF. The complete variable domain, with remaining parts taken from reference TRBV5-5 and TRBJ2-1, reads DAGVTQSPTHLIKTRGQQVTLRCSPISGHKSVSWYQQVLGQGPQFIFQYYEKEERGRGNFPDRFSARQFPNYSSELNVNALLLGDSALYLCASSQGEGTYNEQFFGPGTRLTVL.